The 13 T cell receptor beta chains given below trace back to one sample, sequenced in a study of STAT3 mutations in large granular lymphocyte leukemia. Study-wide findings and caveats: Every T-LGLL patient had at least one immunodominant TCRbeta clonotype.

Using immunoSEQ multiplex PCR, the repertoire was profiled, and TCRdb retains in-frame clones only, with some absent. This sample's table has about 2,600 clones. Their recognized antigens are unknown. The material sequenced was PBMCs. These receptors all stem from a human donor with T large granular lymphocyte leukemia. The donor label of this sample is uncertain. Some clones in this sample may be carry-over from other donors' samples.

Note on this clone: The final CDR3 position lacks the conserved phenylalanine or tryptophan, pointing to a likely read error. The DNA is left out, because the CDR3 cannot be placed on it with certainty; the CDR3 is given as TCRdb lists it. This rearrangement joins TRBV5-1 to TRBJ2-3; TRBD2, the table's D call, lacks a check against the DNA. Germline V gene sequence: CDR1 SGHRS, CDR2 YFSETQ. From its first to its last residue, the CDR3 has 12 amino acids. The CDR3 reads CASSFSSGRGDT.

In the case of this clone: Because it lacks the conserved phenylalanine or tryptophan at the end, this CDR3 is likely a read error. It is unclear where the CDR3 begins or ends on the DNA, so no DNA is shown, and the CDR3 is as TCRdb lists it. The V call is TRBV5-4, the J call TRBJ2-5; the D segment call TRBD2 is taken from the table without a DNA check. The CDR3 adds up to 10 amino acids, both ends counted. CDR1 and CDR2 (germline): SGHNT, YYREEE (reference sequence). CDR3: CASSLAGQET.

This clone shows up as medium-sized by frequency. Since the CDR3 does not end with the conserved phenylalanine or tryptophan, this likely comes from a read error. Because the CDR3's place on the DNA is in doubt, the DNA is left out and the CDR3 is given as listed by TCRdb. The genes are TRBV9 and TRBJ2-3; TRBD2 is the table's D call, not checked against the DNA. 11 amino acids form the CDR3, both terminal residues included. Germline CDR1 reads SGDLS; CDR2 reads YYNGEE. CDR3 amino acids: CASRAGLRTDT.

In the case of this clone: The CDR3 end shows no conserved phenylalanine or tryptophan, and so a read error is likely. It is unclear where the CDR3 begins or ends on the DNA, so no DNA is shown, and the CDR3 is as TCRdb lists it. V usage is TRBV20-1 and J usage is TRBJ2-1; TRBD1 is the table's D call and was not checked against the DNA. The germline gives CDR1 DFQATT, CDR2 SNEGSKA (reference sequence). Counting both end residues, the CDR3 totals 12 amino acids. The CDR3 reads CSAPEANSDGGE.

In regard to this clone: No conserved phenylalanine or tryptophan ends this CDR3, so it is likely a read error. Because the CDR3's place on the DNA is in doubt, the DNA is left out and the CDR3 is given as listed by TCRdb. V usage is TRBV7-6 and J usage is TRBJ2-5; TRBD2 reflects the table's D call only, with no check against the DNA. The length of the CDR3 is 10 amino acids, counting both ends. Looked up from germline, CDR1 is SGHVS and CDR2 is FNYEAQ. CDR3: CASSLVSEET.

Worth noting for this clone: This is likely a read error, given that the CDR3 carries no conserved phenylalanine or tryptophan at its end. The limits of the CDR3 on the DNA are not certain, so only TCRdb's listed CDR3 is given. This chain links TRBV16 with TRBJ1-1. The CDR3 contains 13 residues when both ends are counted. Germline loops: CDR1 KGHSY, CDR2 FQNENV. The CDR3 sequence is CASSQNPNYMNTE.

Comment on this clone: The conserved final phenylalanine or tryptophan is absent from the CDR3, which likely points to a read error. No DNA is shown, since the ends of the CDR3 on it are uncertain; the CDR3 is the one TCRdb lists. This sequence joins TRBV2 and TRBJ2-5; TRBD1, the D gene given by the table, was not confirmed from the DNA. Germline V gene sequence: CDR1 SNHLY, CDR2 FYNNEI. The CDR3 has 9 amino acids, counting both end residues. This CDR3 is CASYRAQET.

As for this clone: No conserved phenylalanine or tryptophan ends this CDR3, so it is likely a read error. The DNA is omitted, as the CDR3 cannot be located on it reliably, and the CDR3 follows TCRdb's listing. The J gene is TRBJ1-5, the V gene TRBV19; the DNA was not used to check the table's D call, TRBD1. The CDR3 length is 11 residues, termini included. Germline lookup yields CDR1 LNHDA and CDR2 SQIVND (reference sequence). CDR3 sequence: CASSRWGSNQP.

Notes on this clone: No conserved phenylalanine or tryptophan is present at the end of the CDR3, so a read error is the likely explanation. The DNA is left out, because the CDR3 cannot be placed on it with certainty; the CDR3 is given as TCRdb lists it. V gene TRBV19 combines with J gene TRBJ2-1; the listed D gene, TRBD2, was not tested against the DNA. The CDR3 is 8 amino acids in total, end residues counted. Germline V gives CDR1 LNHDA, CDR2 SQIVND (reference sequence). This chain's CDR3 is CASSNPGE.

About this clone itself: Given the absence of the conserved phenylalanine or tryptophan at the CDR3 end, a read error is likely. The DNA is omitted, as the CDR3 cannot be located on it reliably, and the CDR3 follows TCRdb's listing. The V gene is TRBV7-3, the J gene TRBJ2-1; TRBD1 is taken as the D call from the table, unchecked against the DNA. CDR1 and CDR2 from the germline V gene are SGHTA and FQGTGA. Including both end residues, the CDR3 is 13 amino acids long. CDR3 protein: CASSLTGGSRYNE.

In the case of this clone: Likely a read error: the CDR3 ends without its conserved phenylalanine or tryptophan. Because the CDR3's place on the DNA is in doubt, the DNA is left out and the CDR3 is given as listed by TCRdb. The chain employs TRBV7-2 and TRBJ1-2; the table's TRBD1 call for D was not verified on the DNA. Inclusive of both ends, the CDR3 amounts to 12 amino acids. CDR1 SGHTA and CDR2 FQGNSA come from the germline V gene. The CDR3 sequence is CASSLTGQGDWG.

Comment on this clone: The CDR3 end shows no conserved phenylalanine or tryptophan, and so a read error is likely. The DNA is omitted, as the CDR3 cannot be located on it reliably, and the CDR3 follows TCRdb's listing. The chain combines TRBV7-2 with TRBJ2-3; TRBD1 is the table's D call, not checked against the DNA. From its first to its last residue, the CDR3 has 12 amino acids. From germline, CDR1 is SGHTA and CDR2 FQGNSA. The CDR3 is CASSMTSRPTDT.

Notes on this clone: The conserved phenylalanine or tryptophan is not found at the CDR3 terminus, so this likely reflects a read error. The DNA is omitted, as the CDR3 cannot be located on it reliably, and the CDR3 follows TCRdb's listing. The V and J genes are TRBV11-2 and TRBJ2-1; the table's D call of TRBD2 was not tested on the DNA. A total of 10 residues make up the CDR3, ends included. Germline loops: CDR1 SGHAT, CDR2 FQNNGV. The CDR3 region is CASSSLARGE.